The 28 T cell receptor beta chains below come from one sample, sequenced in a study of blood T cell repertoires in COVID-19. Data came from immunoSEQ multiplex PCR; TCRdb stores just in-frame clones and leaves some out. The sample comprises 200,000 to 250,000 clones, approximately 86% of which are singletons, and around 15% rests with the top ten. The source material was PBMCs or T cells enriched from blood (not recorded which). These TCRs come from a woman in her forties or fifties with acute COVID-19.

This chain joins TRBV6-5 and TRBJ2-2, with unresolved D. The CDR3 spans 14 residues. Deletions cut 3 bases from V and 8 bases from J, with 13 bases between. Germline loops: CDR1 MNHEY, CDR2 SVGAGI. CDR3 sequence: CASSYSPGGGELFF. The CDR3 DNA sequence: TGTGCCAGCAGTTATTCCCCTGGCGGTGGGGAGCTGTTTTTT.

The V and J genes are TRBV24-1 and TRBJ1-5; 8 positions match TRBD1. Germline CDR1 and CDR2: KGHDR and SFDVKD. The CDR3 consists of 19 residues. The V and J ends lost 0 bases and 1 base, in that order; junction bases with no gene match: 10. The DNA of the CDR3 is TGTGCCACCAGTGATTTGCAAGGGGCAGGGGGCCGAAGCAATCAGCCCCAGCATTTT. This gives the protein CATSDLQGAGGRSNQPQHF.

The V and J genes are TRBV11-2 and TRBJ2-7, with a possible D match to TRBD2 (6 bases). The CDR3 extends over 14 amino acids. V lost 5 bases, J lost 5 bases, and 16 bases lay in between. Germline values: CDR1 SGHAT, CDR2 FQNNGV. This CDR3 reads CASSPGSWVHEQYF. The CDR3 region has the DNA TGTGCCAGCAGCCCCGGGAGTTGGGTCCACGAGCAGTACTTC.

This sequence joins TRBV25-1 and TRBJ2-3, with D hard to call. Germline-derived CDR1 and CDR2 are MGHDK and SYGVNS. V was clipped by 3 bases and J by 2 bases, with 6 bases between them. The CDR3 has 13 residues. This chain's CDR3 is CASSDAITDTQYF. CDR3 nucleotide sequence: TGTGCCAGCAGTGACGCGATCACAGATACGCAGTATTTT.

This clone was seen a single time. V is TRBV19 and J is TRBJ2-1; possible D gene TRBD2, 6 bases. The CDR3 length is 13 residues. Germline CDR1 and CDR2: LNHDA and SQIVND (reference sequence). V was trimmed by 3 bases and J by 9 bases, leaving 12 bases between them. The CDR3 region is CASSMGLASEQFF. CDR3 coding DNA: TGTGCCAGTAGTATGGGCCTAGCGAGTGAGCAGTTCTTC.

This chain links TRBV7-9 with TRBJ2-4; 12 nucleotides align to TRBD1. Looked up from germline, CDR1 is SEHNR and CDR2 is FQNEAQ (reference sequence). V was pared by 3 bases and J by 9 bases, with 9 bases of the junction left unmatched. The CDR3 sequence is 16 residues long. CDR3 region: CASSFSGDRGLGIQYF. In DNA, the CDR3 is TGTGCCAGCAGCTTCTCGGGGGACAGGGGGCTTGGCATTCAGTACTTC.

The chain is built from TRBV30 and TRBJ1-1, with 7 positions matching TRBD1. Germline CDR1 reads GTSNPN; CDR2 reads SVGIG (reference sequence). V dropped 4 bases and J dropped 3; count of bases not matched to a gene: 14. The CDR3 is made up of 16 amino acids. In nucleotides, the CDR3 is TGTGCCTGGACTTCACCCCAGCTCAGGGGGGACACTGAAGCTTTCTTT. The encoded protein is CAWTSPQLRGDTEAFF.

V gene TRBV6-5 combines with J gene TRBJ1-1, with D perhaps matching TRBD1 (5 bases). The germline CDR1 and CDR2 sequences are MNHEY and SVGAGI. This CDR3 is built from 14 residues. Trimming left V 6 bases short and J 5 bases short, with 16 bases between. The CDR3 sequence is CASRVGGRGTEAFF. CDR3 bases: TGTGCCAGCAGGGTGGGGGGGAGAGGGACTGAAGCTTTCTTT.

A few counts support this clone. The chain carries TRBV19 and TRBJ2-7; tentatively, D is TRBD2 (5 bases). Germline CDR1 and CDR2: LNHDA and SQIVND (reference sequence). This CDR3 is 15 amino acids long. Trimming took 1 base from V and 7 from J, leaving 17 bases between them. The chain's CDR3 is CASSIVGGPRREQYF. The CDR3 DNA is TGTGCCAGTAGTATAGTTGGAGGACCCAGGCGAGAGCAGTACTTC.

The rearrangement uses TRBV6-6 and TRBJ2-7; D is ambiguous. The germline V gene encodes CDR1 MNHNY and CDR2 SVGAGI (reference sequence). V was shortened by 8 bases and J by 9 bases, with 14 bases between the two germline ends. The CDR3 extends over 11 amino acids. The CDR3 DNA follows: TGTGCCAGCGGTCTGAACCTATGGCAGTACTTC. Protein: CASGLNLWQYF.

CDR3 nucleotides: TGTGCCACCAGCAACAGCACCGACCCCGGCCGAGAGACCCAGTACTTC. This encodes CATSNSTDPGRETQYF. This chain uses TRBV15 with TRBJ2-5, with D unresolved. Trimming took off 4 bases at V and 4 bases at J, with 19 bases between the two ends. Germline V gives CDR1 LNHNV, CDR2 YYDKDF (reference sequence). The CDR3 contains 16 residues.

The chain combines TRBV11-2 with TRBJ2-7; 7 nucleotides line up with TRBD1. V dropped 5 bases and J dropped 6; count of bases not matched to a gene: 10. The CDR3 has 14 amino acids. Germline V lookup: CDR1 SGHAT, CDR2 FQNNGV. The chain's CDR3 is CASSLDRVKTEQYF. The CDR3 nucleotides are TGTGCCAGCAGCCTTGACAGGGTAAAAACCGAGCAGTACTTC.

The gene calls are TRBV4-1 and TRBJ1-5, with TRBD1 matching 9 bases. V shed 3 bases and J 5 bases; nucleotides not matched to a gene: 8. CDR1 and CDR2 (germline): MGHRA, YSYEKL. The CDR3 spans 16 residues. The chain's CDR3 is CASSHTGTGKHQPQHF. Here the CDR3 DNA reads TGCGCCAGCAGCCACACCGGGACAGGGAAGCATCAGCCCCAGCATTTT.

The rearrangement links TRBV5-1 to TRBJ1-5; 9 nucleotides match TRBD1. V was clipped by 5 bases and J by 3 bases; unmatched bases: 6. CDR3 length: 15 residues. Germline V CDR1 and CDR2: SGHRS, YFSETQ. In DNA, the CDR3 is TGCGCCAGCAGGCCCGGGACAGGGTTCAATCAGCCCCAGCATTTT. It is translated as CASRPGTGFNQPQHF.

Worth noting for this clone: Other DNA sequences within the sample encode an identical CDR3. This sequence joins TRBV6-5 and TRBJ2-5, with a possible D match to TRBD1 (5 bases). The CDR3 sequence is 11 residues long. Germline V lookup: CDR1 MNHEY, CDR2 SVGAGI. V shed 4 bases and J shed 5 bases, with 5 bases lying between them. The CDR3 DNA is TGTGCCAGCAGTTCAGGGGAGACCCAGTACTTC. Translated: CASSSGETQYF.

This clone was seen only once. The J gene is TRBJ1-2, the V gene TRBV18; 7 bases align to TRBD1. With 3 bases clipped from V and 5 bases from J, the junction kept 15 bases outside the gene matches. The V gene's germline CDR1 is KGHSH and CDR2 LQKENI. The CDR3 is 17 residues long. CDR3 sequence (DNA): TGTGCCAGCTCACCGCGACAGGGATCGACTGACGCTTATGGCTACACCTTC. Its protein product is CASSPRQGSTDAYGYTF.

The J gene is TRBJ2-7, the V gene TRBV5-4; 11 bases match TRBD2. Trimming cost V 1 base and J 4 bases; bases outside gene matches: 13. This CDR3 comprises 18 residues. CDR1 is SGHNT and CDR2 is YYREEE in the germline V gene (reference sequence). The DNA of the CDR3 is TGTGCCAGCAGCTTGTTAAAACTAGCGGGAGTAGGGCCGTACGAGCAGTACTTC. Protein sequence: CASSLLKLAGVGPYEQYF.

The chain couples TRBV5-1 to TRBJ2-3; D is perhaps TRBD2 (5 bases). The V gene's germline CDR1 is SGHRS and CDR2 YFSETQ. CDR3 size: 14 residues. Trimming took 3 bases from V and 7 from J, leaving 15 bases between them. CDR3 protein: CASSSSLAGNTQYF. For the CDR3, the DNA is TGCGCCAGCAGCTCCTCCCTCGCGGGTAATACGCAGTATTTT.

The rearrangement joins TRBV7-2 to TRBJ2-3; D gene unclear. The germline V gene has CDR1 SGHTA and CDR2 FQGNSA. The CDR3 length is 14 residues. Trimming took off 3 bases at V and 1 base at J, with 8 bases between the two ends. As DNA, the CDR3 is TGTGCCAGCAGCTTCGTAGGAGGCACAGATACGCAGTATTTT. Translating it yields CASSFVGGTDTQYF.

The rearrangement joins TRBV27 to TRBJ2-1; 9 nucleotides agree with TRBD2. Per the germline V gene, CDR1 is MNHEY and CDR2 is SMNVEV (reference sequence). V shed 0 bases, J shed 4 bases, and the junction held 7 bases outside the gene matches. The CDR3 spans 17 residues. In nucleotides, the CDR3 is TGTGCCAGCAGTTTATCGGCTAGCGGGGTCCTTTACAATGAGCAGTTCTTC. It is translated as CASSLSASGVLYNEQFF.

V and J are TRBV6-5 and TRBJ2-7, with D possibly matching TRBD2 (6 bases). The CDR3 loop spans 15 amino acids. Trimming removed 2 bases from V and 3 bases from J, with 14 bases in between. CDR1 is MNHEY and CDR2 is SVGAGI in the germline V gene. The DNA of the CDR3 is TGTGCCAGCAGTTACGGGTCTGGAGGGATCTACGAGCAGTACTTC. This codes for CASSYGSGGIYEQYF.

This chain connects TRBV2 to TRBJ2-7; possible D gene TRBD2, 6 bases. The CDR3 covers 15 residues. V was shortened by 4 bases and J by 3 bases, with 16 bases between the two germline ends. The germline V gene encodes CDR1 SNHLY and CDR2 FYNNEI. CDR3 coding DNA: TGTGCCAGCAGTGGGGGTGGCGGGGTTGACTACGAGCAGTACTTC. Translating it yields CASSGGGGVDYEQYF.

There are a few counts of this clone. J is TRBJ1-2 and V is TRBV28, with D hard to call. The CDR3 has 15 residues. V was cut by 3 bases and J by 5 bases, with 16 bases left in between. Germline assignment: CDR1 MDHEN and CDR2 SYDVKM. The CDR3 nucleotides read TGTGCCAGCAGTTTCCCCGGGAGGCGGGCATATGGCTACACCTTC. Protein product: CASSFPGRRAYGYTF.

The chain has TRBV6-6 and TRBJ1-2, with D perhaps matching TRBD1 (5 bases). Trimming took off 2 bases at V and 1 base at J, with 8 bases between the two ends. Germline CDR1 and CDR2: MNHNY and SVGAGI (reference sequence). The CDR3 totals 14 residues. The CDR3 reads CASSYGGFNYGYTF. For the CDR3, the DNA is TGTGCCAGCAGTTACGGGGGGTTTAACTATGGCTACACCTTC.

The rearrangement joins TRBV27 to TRBJ1-3, with 11 bases identical to TRBD1. This CDR3 region has 16 residues. V was clipped by 4 bases and J by 5 bases; unmatched bases: 7. Germline lookup yields CDR1 MNHEY and CDR2 SMNVEV (reference sequence). CDR3 sequence: CASSSPGTGGRNTIYF. As DNA, the CDR3 is TGTGCCAGCAGTTCCCCCGGGACAGGGGGTAGAAACACCATATATTTT.

This rearrangement joins TRBV10-3 to TRBJ2-2, with 7 bases matching TRBD2. The CDR3 is 16 amino acids. Germline lookup yields CDR1 ENHRY and CDR2 SYGVKD. Trimming took 3 bases from V and 5 from J; bases not matched to a gene: 9. The CDR3 nucleotides are TGTGCCATCAGTGATTTCCCGGGGGGAAGTACCGGGGAGCTGTTTTTT. This gives the protein CAISDFPGGSTGELFF.

In its sample, this clone was seen a few times. The rearrangement joins TRBV18 to TRBJ2-5, with 7 bases aligning to TRBD1. The germline V gene has CDR1 KGHSH and CDR2 LQKENI. The V gene end was trimmed by 2 bases and the J gene end by 1 base; junction bases not matched to a gene: 4. There are 15 residues in the CDR3. The DNA of the CDR3 is TGTGCCAGCTCACCAGGACAGGTCCCCCAAGAGACCCAGTACTTC. Amino acids: CASSPGQVPQETQYF.

The chain has TRBV7-8 and TRBJ2-3; 9 nucleotides agree with TRBD2. With 0 bases clipped from V and 3 bases from J, the junction kept 7 bases outside the gene matches. This CDR3 contains 17 residues. Germline assignment: CDR1 SGHVS and CDR2 FQNEAQ. The CDR3: CASSLALAGAVTDTQYF. The CDR3 bases are TGTGCCAGCAGCTTAGCGTTAGCGGGAGCCGTTACAGATACGCAGTATTTT.